Listed here are 15 T cell receptor beta chains from one sample, sequenced in a study of technical replicates of blood from a few donors. TCRdb keeps only in-frame clones here, not all; method: immunoSEQ multiplex PCR. The data hold 100,000 or so clones, with around 96% observed a single time. Sequences were obtained from T cells isolated from PBMCs. The receptors shown here come from a human donor in good health.

In nucleotides, the CDR3 is TGTGCCAGCAGTTTGCAGGGCTACGAGCAGTACTTC. This sequence encodes CASSLQGYEQYF. V is TRBV28 and J is TRBJ2-7; a weak D match, TRBD1 (5 bases). From germline, CDR1 is MDHEN and CDR2 SYDVKM. V lost 3 bases to trimming and J lost 3 bases, with 6 bases between them. The CDR3 length is 12 residues.

The J gene is TRBJ1-4, the V gene TRBV5-6; unclear D gene. In germline, CDR1 is SGHDT, CDR2 YYEEEE. Trimming pared 3 bases from V and 8 bases from J, leaving 8 bases between. The CDR3 sequence is 12 residues long. CDR3 residues: CASSYHGEKLFF. In nucleotides, the CDR3 is TGTGCCAGCAGCTATCACGGGGAAAAACTGTTTTTT.

The V call is TRBV30, the J call TRBJ1-2; 7 bases align to TRBD1. Unmatched junction bases numbered 13, after V lost 5 bases and J lost 7 bases. Germline values: CDR1 GTSNPN, CDR2 SVGIG (reference sequence). CDR3 length: 14 amino acids. Here the CDR3 DNA reads TGTGCCTGGCATGGGACAGTGAGGGGATCTGGCTACACCTTC. Translated: CAWHGTVRGSGYTF.

This sequence joins TRBV14 and TRBJ2-7; D not certain. From germline, CDR1 is SGHDN and CDR2 FVKESK. The V gene lost 3 bases and the J gene lost 5 bases, with 14 bases spanning the gap. The CDR3 is made up of 14 amino acids. This CDR3 is CASSHGLTQDEQYF. The CDR3, as DNA: TGTGCCAGCAGCCACGGCCTAACTCAGGACGAGCAGTACTTC.

The V gene is TRBV2, the J gene TRBJ2-1; perhaps TRBD1 as D (6 bases). The V end was cut by 4 bases, the J end by 1 base, with 11 bases between. Germline assignment: CDR1 SNHLY and CDR2 FYNNEI. This CDR3 is 15 amino acids long. The CDR3 DNA reads as TGTGCCAGCAGTGTTTCACAGGGTTCCTACAATGAGCAGTTCTTC. Its protein is CASSVSQGSYNEQFF.

This chain links TRBV6-1 with TRBJ2-7, with D maybe TRBD2 (6 bases). Trimming took 2 bases from V and 2 from J, leaving 13 bases between them. The length of the CDR3 is 15 residues. Germline V gene sequence: CDR1 MNHNS, CDR2 SASEGT. CDR3 coding DNA: TGTGCCAGCAGTGAACTGGCGGGGCACCCCTACGAGCAGTACTTC. This encodes CASSELAGHPYEQYF.

The chain uses TRBV25-1 and TRBJ1-1, with 10 positions matching TRBD1. Germline V CDR1 and CDR2: MGHDK, SYGVNS. Trimming took 3 bases from V and 10 from J; bases not matched to a gene: 8. This CDR3 comprises 14 residues. The CDR3 spells CASSDPGQGTTAFF. The CDR3 DNA follows: TGTGCCAGCAGTGATCCGGGACAGGGGACAACAGCTTTCTTT.

Only one count was recorded for this clone. This chain uses TRBV18 with TRBJ2-3, with D perhaps matching TRBD1 (5 bases). V was cut by 6 bases and J by 0 bases, with 22 bases left in between. Germline CDR1 reads KGHSH; CDR2 reads LQKENI. This CDR3 comprises 18 residues. In DNA form, the CDR3 reads TGTGCCAGCTCCAGCAGGACCCCTGGGGCTTCTAGCACAGATACGCAGTATTTT. Protein sequence: CASSSRTPGASSTDTQYF.

This chain uses TRBV9 with TRBJ1-1, with a tentative D call TRBD1 (5 bases). V was clipped by 3 bases and J by 0 bases, with 9 bases between them. There are 14 residues in the CDR3. Looked up from germline, CDR1 is SGDLS and CDR2 is YYNGEE. CDR3 bases: TGTGCCAGCAGCGAGACAGCCTTGAACACTGAAGCTTTCTTT. Translated: CASSETALNTEAFF.

For the CDR3, the DNA is TGTGCCAGCAGCTTAGGCTTCGGCTCTGGGGCCAACGTCCTGACTTTC. Encoded protein: CASSLGFGSGANVLTF. The chain links TRBV11-3 to TRBJ2-6; D ambiguous. Between the trimmed V and J ends, which lost 1 base and 0 bases, there was a span of 7 bases. Germline V CDR1 and CDR2: SGHNT, YENEEA. The CDR3 has 16 residues.

The genes are TRBV19 and TRBJ1-1; D may be TRBD1 (6 bases). Per germline, CDR1 LNHDA and CDR2 SQIVND (reference sequence). This CDR3 is 13 amino acids long. Trimming took 6 bases from V and 1 from J, leaving 9 bases between them. CDR3: CASSPTGNTEAFF. The CDR3 DNA is TGTGCCAGTAGCCCGACAGGGAACACTGAAGCTTTCTTT.

The chain couples TRBV10-3 to TRBJ2-1, with D perhaps matching TRBD2 (5 bases). The germline V gene encodes CDR1 ENHRY and CDR2 SYGVKD. The CDR3 has 13 residues. V was shortened by 8 bases and J by 1 base, with 9 bases between the two germline ends. CDR3 in DNA: TGTGCCATCGGCCGGGAATCCTACAATGAGCAGTTCTTC. Translating it yields CAIGRESYNEQFF.

The V and J genes are TRBV2 and TRBJ2-7, with TRBD2 matching 10 bases. From germline, CDR1 is SNHLY and CDR2 FYNNEI. Trimming removed 3 bases from V and 3 bases from J; junction bases left unmatched: 11. The CDR3 extends over 17 amino acids. DNA for the CDR3: TGTGCCAGCAGTGAGACTTCTAGCGGGAGCCTGGTCTACGAGCAGTACTTC. Translation gives CASSETSSGSLVYEQYF.

The rearrangement joins TRBV5-4 to TRBJ2-4, with a tentative D call TRBD1 (5 bases). CDR3 length: 12 residues. V lost 0 bases and J 7 bases, leaving 5 bases between the germline ends. Germline values: CDR1 SGHNT, CDR2 YYREEE (reference sequence). The CDR3 loop reads CASSLDRNIQYF. CDR3 DNA: TGTGCCAGCAGCTTGGACAGGAACATTCAGTACTTC.

This rearrangement joins TRBV29-1 to TRBJ2-5; 8 nucleotides line up with TRBD2. This CDR3 is built from 14 residues. Germline CDR1 and CDR2: SQVTM and ANQGSEA. The J segment lost 4 bases and the V segment lost 6 bases, leaving 10 bases of the junction unmatched. In DNA form, the CDR3 reads TGCAGCGTGTCCTGGTCGGGGGGGGGAGAGACCCAGTACTTC. It yields the protein CSVSWSGGGETQYF. Based on the CDR3 plus reference TRBV29-1 and TRBJ2-5, the full variable domain is SAVISQKPSRDICQRGTSLTIQCQVDSQVTMMFWYRQQPGQSLTLIATANQGSEATYESGFVIDKFPISRPNLTFSTLTVSNMSPEDSSIYLCSVSWSGGGETQYFGPGTRLLVL.